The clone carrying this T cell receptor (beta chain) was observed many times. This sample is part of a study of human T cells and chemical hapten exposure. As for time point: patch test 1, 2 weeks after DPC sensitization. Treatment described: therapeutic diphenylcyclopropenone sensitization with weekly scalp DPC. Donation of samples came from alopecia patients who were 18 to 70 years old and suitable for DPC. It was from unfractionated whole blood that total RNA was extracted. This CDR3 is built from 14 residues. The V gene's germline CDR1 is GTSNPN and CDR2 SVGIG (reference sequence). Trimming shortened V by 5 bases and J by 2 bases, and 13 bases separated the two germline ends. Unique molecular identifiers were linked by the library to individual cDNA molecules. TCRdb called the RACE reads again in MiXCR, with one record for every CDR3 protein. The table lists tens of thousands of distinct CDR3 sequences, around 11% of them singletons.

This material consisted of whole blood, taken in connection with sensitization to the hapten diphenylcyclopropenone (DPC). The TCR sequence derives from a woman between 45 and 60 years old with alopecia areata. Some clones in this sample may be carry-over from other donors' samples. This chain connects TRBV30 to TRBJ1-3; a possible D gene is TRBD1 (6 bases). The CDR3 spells CAWRTGMTGNTIYF. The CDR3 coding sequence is TGTGCCTGGCGCACAGGGATGACTGGAAACACCATATATTTT.